In its sample, the clone carrying this T cell receptor beta chain was seen a few times. Antigen: not known. This sample is drawn from a study of T cell repertoires in ileal Crohn's disease. Study as a whole: Surgery for a complication: stricturing in 61%, penetrating in 39%.

The repertoire was sequenced with immunoSEQ multiplex PCR; TCRdb's copy has only in-frame clones and lacks some. The table shows over 15,000 clones, with 83% occurring only once. Eligibility required adulthood, ileal or ileocolonic Crohn's disease and indicated ileocolonic resection. Study-wide results and limits: Compared with non-smokers, active smokers at surgery showed more clonal expansions. Every patient over 26.8% clonality showed endoscopic recurrence.

V was shortened by 7 bases and J by 4 bases, with 14 bases between the two germline ends. CDR1 and CDR2 from the germline V gene are SGHAT and FQNNGV. CDR3 size: 14 residues. Sequencing was performed on ileal tissue. This receptor was obtained from an adult with Crohn's disease. The V and J genes are TRBV11-2 and TRBJ1-5, with unresolved D. CDR3 sequence reads: CASTDVAGNQPQHF. As DNA, the CDR3 is TGTGCCAGCACCGACGTCGCGGGAAATCAGCCCCAGCATTTT.